The next 27 T cell receptor beta chains were all read from a single sample in a study of shared clonotypes between healthy human individuals. Naive CD8 populations comprised CD45RO-negative cells positively selected for CCR7, excluding terminally differentiated effector memory CD45RA+ cells. The method was immunoSEQ multiplex PCR; TCRdb's version includes in-frame clones alone and lacks a portion of them. The sample includes roughly 770,000 clones, about 96% of them seen just once. Sequencing input: naive CD8+ T cells sorted from blood. Receptor source: a man between 25 and 39 years old in good health.

J is TRBJ2-3 and V is TRBV5-6, with D unresolved. The V gene lost 0 bases and the J gene lost 4 bases, with 9 bases spanning the gap. The CDR3 sequence is 14 residues long. The germline V gene has CDR1 SGHDT and CDR2 YYEEEE. As DNA, the CDR3 is TGTGCCAGCAGCTTGGCGTCAGGCCCAGATACGCAGTATTTT. Translation gives CASSLASGPDTQYF. The full variable domain, its missing parts supplied by reference TRBV5-6 and TRBJ2-3, is DAGVTQSPTHLIKTRGQQVTLRCSPKSGHDTVSWYQQALGQGPQFIFQYYEEEERQRGNFPDRFSGHQFPNYSSELNVNALLLGDSALYLCASSLASGPDTQYFGPGTRLTVL.

The CDR3 DNA reads as TGTGCCAGCAGTTACGGACAGTTAGACTATGGCTACACCTTC. Encoded protein: CASSYGQLDYGYTF. The V call is TRBV6-5, the J call TRBJ1-2, with a tentative D call TRBD1 (6 bases). The CDR3 runs 14 residues. Trimming shortened V by 2 bases and J by 3 bases, and 10 bases separated the two germline ends. Germline CDR1 is MNHEY and CDR2 is SVGAGI.

The chain links TRBV30 to TRBJ2-7; 8 positions match TRBD1. This CDR3 region has 12 residues. Germline CDR1 GTSNPN, CDR2 SVGIG (reference sequence). V was pared by 5 bases and J by 3 bases, with 3 bases of the junction left unmatched. The CDR3 sequence: CAWGQGIYEQYF. In nucleotides, the CDR3 is TGTGCCTGGGGACAGGGAATCTACGAGCAGTACTTC.

The CDR3 DNA sequence: TGTGCCAGCCGGCCAGTCAGCTACGAGCAGTACTTC. Protein product: CASRPVSYEQYF. The chain recombines TRBV7-9 with TRBJ2-7, with D uncertain. The V gene's germline CDR1 is SEHNR and CDR2 FQNEAQ (reference sequence). Deletions cut 8 bases from V and 3 bases from J, with 11 bases between. There are 12 residues in the CDR3.

The chain carries TRBV28 and TRBJ2-1; 12 positions agree with TRBD2. After removal of 4 bases from V and 4 bases from J, the junction contained 2 bases not matched to a gene. The germline V gene has CDR1 MDHEN and CDR2 SYDVKM. This CDR3 has 15 amino acids. The CDR3: CASSSGLAGYNEQFF. The CDR3 DNA reads as TGTGCCAGCAGTTCTGGACTAGCGGGATACAATGAGCAGTTCTTC.

The chain is built from TRBV29-1 and TRBJ1-2; D may be TRBD1 (6 bases). Trimming removed 6 bases at V and 4 bases at J, with 15 bases between. Germline CDR1 SQVTM, CDR2 ANQGSEA. The CDR3 length is 13 residues. CDR3 in amino acids: CSVGRAGVYGYTF. DNA for the CDR3: TGCAGCGTCGGCCGGGCAGGGGTCTATGGCTACACCTTC.

In its sample, this clone was seen a few times. This chain joins TRBV4-1 and TRBJ2-1; D gene uncertain. V was cut by 4 bases and J by 5 bases, with 9 bases left in between. The germline gives CDR1 MGHRA, CDR2 YSYEKL. CDR3 length equals 13 residues. The CDR3 nucleotides are TGCGCCAGCAGCCCCGACTGGGACAATGAGCAGTTCTTC. Its translation is CASSPDWDNEQFF.

The V and J genes are TRBV27 and TRBJ2-1; 10 nucleotides line up with TRBD2. This CDR3 region has 15 residues. Germline V gives CDR1 MNHEY, CDR2 SMNVEV (reference sequence). V shed 8 bases, J shed 8 bases, and the junction held 12 bases outside the gene matches. CDR3 protein: CASRHGSGRAHEQFF. The CDR3, as DNA: TGTGCCAGCCGCCATGGCAGCGGGAGGGCCCATGAGCAGTTCTTC.

In this sample, this clone turned up once. The chain joins TRBV23-1 to TRBJ1-2; 7 bases line up with TRBD1. TRBV23-1 is annotated as an ORF whose role is uncertain. The CDR3 loop spans 16 amino acids. Trimming removed 1 base from V and 0 bases from J; junction bases left unmatched: 5. This CDR3 reads CASSQLRDSSNYGYTF. Written as DNA, the CDR3 is TGCGCCAGCAGTCAATTGAGGGACAGCTCTAACTATGGCTACACCTTC.

V usage is TRBV7-2 and J usage is TRBJ2-3; 7 bases match TRBD1. The CDR3 spans 17 residues. V shed 2 bases and J 0 bases; nucleotides not matched to a gene: 8. Germline V CDR1 and CDR2: SGHTA, FQGNSA. The CDR3: CASSLTRGQTSTDTQYF. The CDR3 DNA is TGTGCCAGCAGCTTAACTCGGGGACAGACTAGCACAGATACGCAGTATTTT. Together with reference TRBV7-2 and TRBJ2-3, the CDR3 gives the full variable domain: GAGVSQSPSNKVTEKGKDVELRCDPISGHTALYWYRQSLGQGLEFLIYFQGNSAPDKSGLPSDRFSAERTGGSVSTLTIQRTQQEDSAVYLCASSLTRGQTSTDTQYFGPGTRLTVL.

This chain's CDR3 is CASSLRGAGNWDEQYF. The CDR3 DNA sequence: TGTGCCAGCAGCTTAAGGGGTGCAGGGAATTGGGACGAGCAGTACTTC. This chain connects TRBV11-2 to TRBJ2-7, with D perhaps matching TRBD1 (5 bases). This CDR3 is 16 amino acids long. The V and J ends lost 2 bases and 5 bases respectively, with 19 bases between them. The germline V gene has CDR1 SGHAT and CDR2 FQNNGV.

The chain has TRBV14 and TRBJ1-3, with D possibly TRBD1 on 5 matching bases. The CDR3 has 17 residues. The V gene lost 0 bases and the J gene lost 4 bases, with 16 bases spanning the gap. Per the germline V gene, CDR1 is SGHDN and CDR2 is FVKESK. CDR3 DNA sequence: TGTGCCAGCAGCCAAGATCTTAGGGACGCTGAGGGAAACACCATATATTTT. The encoded protein is CASSQDLRDAEGNTIYF.

This rearrangement joins TRBV7-8 to TRBJ1-4, with D perhaps TRBD1 (5 bases). V gave up 0 bases and J gave up 4 bases, with 9 bases separating them. Germline CDR1 is SGHVS and CDR2 is FQNEAQ. CDR3 length: 15 amino acids. As DNA, the CDR3 is TGTGCCAGCAGCTTAGCGCGGGGGTTTAATGAAAAACTGTTTTTT. This codes for CASSLARGFNEKLFF. Variable domain in full (rest from reference TRBV7-8 and TRBJ1-4): GAGVSQSPRYKVAKRGQDVALRCDPISGHVSLFWYQQALGQGPEFLTYFQNEAQLDKSGLPSDRFFAERPEGSVSTLKIQRTQQEDSAVYLCASSLARGFNEKLFFGSGTQLSVL.

V is TRBV10-2 and J is TRBJ2-7; 9 bases agree with TRBD1. The junction had 10 bases not matched to a gene; V was cut back by 8 bases and J by 2 bases. The CDR3 consists of 15 residues. The V gene's germline CDR1 is WSHSY and CDR2 SAAADI. The CDR3 sequence: CASEGPGQGPYEQYF. The CDR3 bases are TGCGCCAGCGAGGGACCGGGACAGGGCCCCTACGAGCAGTACTTC.

The chain employs TRBV4-1 and TRBJ2-5; 8 positions match TRBD1. This CDR3 contains 16 residues. V lost 5 bases and J lost 3; bases outside the gene matches: 11. Germline V lookup: CDR1 MGHRA, CDR2 YSYEKL. This CDR3 is CASSYPQGAGEETQYF. In DNA, the CDR3 is TGCGCCAGCAGCTACCCCCAGGGGGCAGGTGAAGAGACCCAGTACTTC.

The gene calls are TRBV28 and TRBJ2-6, with D unresolved. The V gene's germline CDR1 is MDHEN and CDR2 SYDVKM. The CDR3 is 15 residues long. Trimming took off 2 bases at V and 3 bases at J, with 8 bases between the two ends. Here the CDR3 reads CASSLSPDGANVLTF. The CDR3 bases are TGTGCCAGCAGTTTAAGTCCGGATGGGGCCAACGTCCTGACTTTC.

This clone has only one observation. Other DNA sequences within the sample encode an identical CDR3. The J gene is TRBJ2-7, the V gene TRBV29-1; tentatively, D is TRBD1 (6 bases). The CDR3 is 14 residues long. Trimming removed 2 bases at V and 0 bases at J, with 11 bases between. CDR1 is SQVTM, CDR2 ANQGSEA, per germline. The CDR3 sequence: CSVETGSSSYEQYF. CDR3 nucleotide sequence: TGCAGCGTTGAAACAGGGTCAAGCTCCTACGAGCAGTACTTC.

V is TRBV9 and J is TRBJ1-4, with unresolved D. This CDR3 spans 15 amino acids. The V end lost 0 bases, the J end lost 7 bases, and 13 bases lay between the germline ends. CDR1 and CDR2 (germline): SGDLS, YYNGEE. The CDR3 region is CASSVGGEWGEKLFF. The DNA of the CDR3 is TGTGCCAGCAGCGTAGGTGGAGAATGGGGTGAAAAACTGTTTTTT. Variable domain in full (rest from reference TRBV9 and TRBJ1-4): DSGVTQTPKHLITATGQRVTLRCSPRSGDLSVYWYQQSLDQGLQFLIQYYNGEERAKGNILERFSAQQFPDLHSELNLSSLELGDSALYFCASSVGGEWGEKLFFGSGTQLSVL.

The chain employs TRBV7-6 and TRBJ1-2; D perhaps matches TRBD1 (6 bases). This CDR3 is 13 amino acids long. Trimming took off 6 bases at V and 8 bases at J, with 16 bases between the two ends. Germline CDR1 SGHVS, CDR2 FNYEAQ. In nucleotides, the CDR3 is TGTGCCAGCAGTTGGGGGCGAGGGGAAGGCTACACCTTC. Protein: CASSWGRGEGYTF.

The count of this clone is one. This chain uses TRBV7-9 with TRBJ1-4, with D perhaps matching TRBD1 (6 bases). With 5 bases removed from V and 4 bases from J, the gap between germline ends came to 14 bases. This CDR3 has 15 amino acids. Germline V gives CDR1 SEHNR, CDR2 FQNEAQ (reference sequence). CDR3 region: CASSPFKGGNEKLFF. Here the CDR3 DNA reads TGTGCCAGCAGCCCCTTTAAAGGGGGTAATGAAAAACTGTTTTTT.

V usage is TRBV15 and J usage is TRBJ2-5, with 14 bases aligning to TRBD2. V dropped 5 bases and J dropped 4; count of bases not matched to a gene: 6. CDR1 is LNHNV and CDR2 is YYDKDF in the germline V gene (reference sequence). The CDR3 length is 16 residues. In nucleotides, the CDR3 is TGTGCCACCAGCTACCTGACTAGCGGGAGGGCAGAGACCCAGTACTTC. It codes for CATSYLTSGRAETQYF.

This chain joins TRBV27 and TRBJ2-1; TRBD2 agrees at 8 bases. Germline CDR1 MNHEY, CDR2 SMNVEV (reference sequence). This CDR3 is built from 16 residues. With 6 bases clipped from V and 3 bases from J, the junction kept 10 bases outside the gene matches. The CDR3 nucleotides read TGTGCCAGCAGGACAAACAGCGGGAGAGACTACAATGAGCAGTTCTTC. It specifies CASRTNSGRDYNEQFF.

As regards this clone: The sample holds other DNA sequences that translate to the same CDR3. V and J are TRBV28 and TRBJ2-7, with D perhaps matching TRBD2 (6 bases). The germline V gene encodes CDR1 MDHEN and CDR2 SYDVKM. V dropped 3 bases and J dropped 1 base, with 7 bases sitting between them. The CDR3 is 13 amino acids. Here the CDR3 DNA reads TGTGCCAGCAGTTTCGGGGGATCCTACGAGCAGTACTTC. It is translated as CASSFGGSYEQYF.

The chain carries TRBV13 and TRBJ2-3, with D possibly TRBD2 on 5 matching bases. Germline CDR1 is PRHDT and CDR2 is FYEKMQ (reference sequence). Trimming pared 3 bases from V and 2 bases from J, leaving 9 bases between. There are 14 residues in the CDR3. The CDR3 region has the DNA TGTGCCAGCAGCTTGGTCGGACTCACAGATACGCAGTATTTT. It codes for CASSLVGLTDTQYF.

The chain joins TRBV6-5 to TRBJ2-1; maybe TRBD2 (6 bases). The CDR3 sequence is 16 residues long. Deletions cut 4 bases from V and 0 bases from J, with 13 bases between. Germline CDR1 is MNHEY and CDR2 is SVGAGI. The CDR3 region is CASSLHLGSSYNEQFF. The DNA for the CDR3 is TGTGCCAGCAGTTTGCATCTCGGGAGCTCCTACAATGAGCAGTTCTTC.

The V gene is TRBV30, the J gene TRBJ2-7; maybe TRBD1 (6 bases). V gave up 2 bases and J gave up 4 bases, with 12 bases separating them. There are 13 residues in the CDR3. The germline gives CDR1 GTSNPN, CDR2 SVGIG (reference sequence). The CDR3 coding sequence is TGTGCCTGGAGTCGGACAGAAGAGTACGAGCAGTACTTC. It translates to CAWSRTEEYEQYF.

This chain uses TRBV23-1 with TRBJ2-6; no firm D call. TRBV23-1 is labeled an ORF, and its function is uncertain. This CDR3 has 20 residues. V shed 0 bases and J shed 0 bases, with 18 bases lying between them. The CDR3 coding sequence is TGCGCCAGCAGTCAATCGGGGTCCGGCAGTCTCTGCTCTGGGGCCAACGTCCTGACTTTC. Protein: CASSQSGSGSLCSGANVLTF.